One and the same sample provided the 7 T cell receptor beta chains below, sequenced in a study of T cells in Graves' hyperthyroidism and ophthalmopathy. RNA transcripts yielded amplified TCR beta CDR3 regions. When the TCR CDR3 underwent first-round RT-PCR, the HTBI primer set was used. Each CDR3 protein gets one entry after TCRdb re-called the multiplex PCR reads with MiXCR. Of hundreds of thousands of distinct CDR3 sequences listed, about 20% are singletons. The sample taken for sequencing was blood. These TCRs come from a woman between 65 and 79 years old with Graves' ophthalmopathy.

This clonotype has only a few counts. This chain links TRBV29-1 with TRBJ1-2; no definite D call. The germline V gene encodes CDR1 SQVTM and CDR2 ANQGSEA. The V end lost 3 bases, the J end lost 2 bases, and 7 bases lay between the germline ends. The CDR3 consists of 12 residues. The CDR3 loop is CSVDMGNYGYTF. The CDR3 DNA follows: TGCAGCGTTGATATGGGAAACTATGGCTACACCTTC. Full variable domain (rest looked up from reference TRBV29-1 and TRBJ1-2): SAVISQKPSRDICQRGTSLTIQCQVDSQVTMMFWYRQQPGQSLTLIATANQGSEATYESGFVIDKFPISRPNLTFSTLTVSNMSPEDSSIYLCSVDMGNYGYTFGSGTRLTVV.

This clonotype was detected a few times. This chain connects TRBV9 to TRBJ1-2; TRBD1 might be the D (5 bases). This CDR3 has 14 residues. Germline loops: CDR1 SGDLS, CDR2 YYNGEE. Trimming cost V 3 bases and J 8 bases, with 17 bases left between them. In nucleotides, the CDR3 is TGTGCCAGCAGCGGAGACAGTGCGGGACGGGGCTACACCTTC. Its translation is CASSGDSAGRGYTF.

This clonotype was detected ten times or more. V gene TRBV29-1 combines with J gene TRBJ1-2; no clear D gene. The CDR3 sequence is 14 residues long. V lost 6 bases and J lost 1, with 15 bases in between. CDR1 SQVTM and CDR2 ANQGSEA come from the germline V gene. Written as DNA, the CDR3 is TGCAGCGTCGGGAGGGAAAGAAATAACTATGGCTACACCTTC. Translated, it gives CSVGRERNNYGYTF.

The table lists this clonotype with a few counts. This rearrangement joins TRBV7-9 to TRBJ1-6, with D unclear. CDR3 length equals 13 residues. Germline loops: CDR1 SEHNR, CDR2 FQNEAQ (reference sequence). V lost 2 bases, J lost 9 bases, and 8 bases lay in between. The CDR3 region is CASSLSDPSPLHF. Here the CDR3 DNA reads TGTGCCAGCAGCTTAAGTGATCCTTCACCCCTCCACTTT.

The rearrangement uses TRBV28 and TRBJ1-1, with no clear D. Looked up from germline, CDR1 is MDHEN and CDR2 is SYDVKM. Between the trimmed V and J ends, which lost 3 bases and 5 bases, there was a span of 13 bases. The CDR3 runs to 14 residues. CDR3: CASSLTDLGTEAFF. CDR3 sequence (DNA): TGTGCCAGCAGTTTGACGGACTTAGGAACTGAAGCTTTCTTT.

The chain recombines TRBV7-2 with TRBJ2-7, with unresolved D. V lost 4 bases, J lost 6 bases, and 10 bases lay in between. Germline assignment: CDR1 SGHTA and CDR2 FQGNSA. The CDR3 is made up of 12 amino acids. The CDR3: CASSSHGAEQYF. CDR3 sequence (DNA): TGTGCCAGCAGCTCACACGGAGCCGAGCAGTACTTC.

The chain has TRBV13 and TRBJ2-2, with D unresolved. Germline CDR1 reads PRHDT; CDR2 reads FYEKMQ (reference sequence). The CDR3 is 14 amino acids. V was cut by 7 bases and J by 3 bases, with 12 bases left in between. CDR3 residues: CASKPYLDTGELFF. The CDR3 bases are TGTGCCAGCAAGCCCTACTTAGACACCGGGGAGCTGTTTTTT.